Listed below are T cell receptor beta chains from one sample, sequenced in a study of T-cell memory formation after mild COVID-19. TCRdb re-derived calls from the 5' RACE reads in MiXCR, one entry per CDR3 protein. The table lists 400,000 to 550,000 distinct CDR3 sequences, around a quarter of them singletons. The sample was PBMCs or a T cell subset sorted from them (not recorded which). These receptors came from an adult woman who had mild COVID-19 (a few samples of this study predate the infection). Cell type and time point are not known. CDR3s include the opening cysteine and the closing phenylalanine or tryptophan. D genes are given only for firm matches. Clone size is stated in some rows and not others, as once, few, many or a class when expanded.

V,D,size,J,CDR3,DNA
TRBV2,TRBD1,.,TRBJ1-1,CASSEGRTGNTEAFF,TGTGCCAGCAGTGAAGGTCGGACAGGGAACACTGAAGCTTTCTTT
TRBV7-3,.,.,TRBJ1-2,CASSPGGGVAYGYTF,TGTGCCAGCAGCCCCGGCGGAGGGGTGGCCTATGGCTACACCTTC
TRBV24-1,.,.,TRBJ2-3,CATSVGTDTDTQYF,TGTGCCACCAGTGTAGGGACGGACACAGATACGCAGTATTTT
TRBV7-6,.,.,TRBJ2-7,CASSLHDSTQYF,TGTGCCAGCAGCCTCCACGACAGTACGCAGTACTTC
TRBV29-1,TRBD1,.,TRBJ2-1,CSDWTGIEQFF,TGCAGCGACTGGACAGGGATTGAGCAGTTCTTC
TRBV24-1,.,.,TRBJ2-3,CATSDLGKPDTQYF,TGTGCCACCAGTGATTTGGGGAAGCCAGATACGCAGTATTTT
TRBV20-1,.,few,TRBJ2-7,CSARDRPGYPYEQYF,TGCAGTGCTAGAGATCGGCCTGGGTACCCCTACGAGCAGTACTTC
TRBV5-4,.,many,TRBJ1-5,CASSFGGGQPQHF,TGTGCCAGCAGCTTCGGAGGAGGTCAGCCCCAGCATTTT
TRBV11-2,TRBD2,.,TRBJ2-1,CASSLEGGLAGEEFF,TGTGCCAGCAGCTTAGAGGGTGGCCTAGCGGGAGAAGAGTTCTTC
TRBV7-6,TRBD1,.,TRBJ2-2,CASRSLTGGGPLNTGELFF,TGTGCCAGCAGATCTCTGACAGGGGGCGGACCTTTGAACACCGGGGAGCTGTTTTTT
TRBV27,TRBD1,.,TRBJ1-6,CASRGQALSNSPLHF,TGTGCCAGCAGGGGACAGGCATTGAGTAATTCACCCCTCCACTTT
TRBV13,.,.,TRBJ2-1,CASSSPRGSYNEQFF,TGTGCCAGCAGCTCACCCCGGGGGTCCTACAATGAGCAGTTCTTC
TRBV10-1,TRBD1,.,TRBJ2-7,CASSGMIGTGGSYEQYF,TGCGCCAGCAGTGGAATGATCGGGACAGGGGGCTCCTACGAGCAGTACTTC
TRBV11-3,.,many,TRBJ2-5,CASSIGLQETQYF,TGTGCCAGCAGCATCGGACTTCAAGAGACCCAGTACTTC
TRBV5-6,.,few,TRBJ1-1,CASRIIGQNTEAFF,TGTGCCAGCAGAATAATAGGGCAGAACACTGAAGCTTTCTTT
TRBV20-1,TRBD1,.,TRBJ2-5,CSARDRDRFFETQYF,TGCAGTGCTAGAGATAGGGACAGATTCTTCGAGACCCAGTACTTC
TRBV20-1,.,once,TRBJ1-5,CSAKNPQGYQPQHF,TGCAGTGCTAAGAATCCCCAGGGTTATCAGCCCCAGCATTTT
TRBV10-3,TRBD1,.,TRBJ2-7,CAIRGQGKNEQYF,TGTGCCATCAGGGGACAGGGGAAAAACGAGCAGTACTTC
TRBV18,TRBD1,few,TRBJ2-6,CASSPTGGSGANVLTF,TGTGCCAGCTCACCGACAGGGGGTTCTGGGGCCAACGTCCTGACTTTC
TRBV14,TRBD2,.,TRBJ2-1,CASSQTWTSGSGSYNEQFF,TGTGCCAGCAGCCAAACCTGGACTAGCGGGAGTGGGTCCTACAATGAGCAGTTCTTC
TRBV7-9,TRBD2,.,TRBJ2-7,CASSLWTSGNYEQYF,TGTGCCAGCAGCTTGTGGACTAGCGGGAACTACGAGCAGTACTTC
TRBV28,.,.,TRBJ1-4,CASRAVGEKLFF,TGTGCCAGCAGGGCGGTGGGTGAAAAACTGTTTTTT
TRBV12-3/TRBV12-4,TRBD1,.,TRBJ2-2,CASSLDRQGGELFF,TGTGCCAGCAGTTTAGATCGACAGGGCGGGGAGCTGTTTTTT
TRBV6-1,.,few,TRBJ1-5,CASSGTVNQPQHF,TGTGCCAGCAGTGGGACAGTTAATCAGCCCCAGCATTTT
TRBV4-3,TRBD1,.,TRBJ1-1,CASSQEPPGQVNTEAFF,TGCGCCAGCAGCCAAGAACCACCGGGACAGGTGAACACTGAAGCTTTCTTT
TRBV4-3,.,.,TRBJ2-5,CASSQDSVRETQYF,TGCGCCAGCAGCCAAGATTCGGTCCGGGAGACCCAGTACTTC
TRBV6-2/TRBV6-3,.,.,TRBJ2-1,CASLMYNEQFF,TGTGCCAGTTTGATGTACAATGAGCAGTTCTTC
TRBV10-3,.,few,TRBJ2-5,CAIRGQHQETQYF,TGTGCCATCAGGGGACAACACCAAGAGACCCAGTACTTC
TRBV11-2,TRBD2,few,TRBJ2-1,CADGLSGSSYNEQFF,TGTGCCGACGGGTTGAGCGGGAGTTCCTACAATGAGCAGTTCTTC
TRBV4-3,TRBD2,.,TRBJ2-1,CASSLTAFPLAPNEQFF,TGCGCCAGCAGCCTAACTGCATTTCCACTAGCGCCCAATGAGCAGTTCTTC
TRBV5-1,.,few,TRBJ2-2,CASSTGRQNTGELFF,TGCGCCAGCAGCACCGGACGGCAAAACACCGGGGAGCTGTTTTTT
TRBV19,.,.,TRBJ1-1,CASSMGNTEAFF,TGTGCCAGTAGTATGGGAAACACTGAAGCTTTCTTT
TRBV20-1,TRBD2,.,TRBJ2-7,CSAREISLAASSYEQYF,TGCAGTGCTAGAGAGATCTCTCTAGCGGCAAGCTCCTACGAGCAGTACTTC
TRBV24-1,.,.,TRBJ2-3,CATSDSGVADTQYF,TGTGCCACCAGTGATTCAGGGGTTGCCGATACGCAGTATTTT
TRBV9,.,.,TRBJ2-7,CASSVDADPSYEQYF,TGTGCCAGCAGCGTAGACGCGGACCCCTCCTACGAGCAGTACTTC
TRBV10-2,TRBD1,few,TRBJ2-1,CASKGRGGLPYNEQFF,TGCGCCAGCAAAGGGAGAGGGGGCCTACCCTACAATGAGCAGTTCTTC
TRBV2,.,once,TRBJ2-1,CASSLRARGYNEQFF,TGTGCCAGCAGTCTCAGGGCGAGGGGATACAATGAGCAGTTCTTC
TRBV20-1,.,few,TRBJ1-1,CSARDPRPTGSEAFF,TGCAGTGCTAGAGACCCGAGACCTACAGGGAGTGAAGCTTTCTTT
TRBV30,.,few,TRBJ2-7,CAWSGDSDAWYEQYF,TGTGCCTGGAGTGGAGACAGTGACGCGTGGTACGAGCAGTACTTC
TRBV7-3,TRBD2,.,TRBJ2-3,CASSSQAGSIDTQYF,TGTGCCAGCAGCTCCCAAGCGGGATCTATAGATACGCAGTATTTT
TRBV10-3,.,few,TRBJ2-7,CAISPGLAYEQYF,TGTGCCATCAGTCCAGGGCTAGCCTACGAGCAGTACTTC
TRBV18,.,few,TRBJ2-7,CASSPSGRDPYEQYF,TGTGCCAGCTCACCCTCCGGCAGGGACCCCTACGAGCAGTACTTC
TRBV15,.,few,TRBJ1-2,CATSRVTAYGYTF,TGTGCCACCAGCAGAGTGACAGCCTATGGCTACACCTTC
TRBV3-1,.,few,TRBJ2-2,CASSPVVRTGELFF,TGTGCCAGCAGCCCAGTAGTGAGAACCGGGGAGCTGTTTTTT